These 16 T cell receptor beta chains were all obtained from the same sample, sequenced in a study of OX40 agonist ivuxolimab in advanced cancers. Measured with immunoSEQ multiplex PCR; TCRdb has only the in-frame clones, and not every one. The repertoire holds about 100,000 clones, with 89% as singletons. The input for sequencing was CD4+ or CD8+ T cells sorted from blood, taken in a trial of the OX40 agonist ivuxolimab. The receptor set was obtained from an adult with an advanced solid tumor such as melanoma, head and neck, liver or kidney cancer.

This sequence joins TRBV4-1 and TRBJ1-4; D gene unclear. V was cut by 0 bases and J by 10 bases, with 21 bases left in between. The CDR3 loop spans 17 amino acids. The V gene's germline CDR1 is MGHRA and CDR2 YSYEKL. CDR3 coding DNA: TGCGCCAGCAGCCAAGATCCAAAGGACGTGAGTGAGGGAAAACTGTTTTTT. Translation gives CASSQDPKDVSEGKLFF.

This clone appeared a single time. The genes are TRBV5-1 and TRBJ2-7, with TRBD2 matching 7 bases. Germline loops: CDR1 SGHRS, CDR2 YFSETQ. With 2 bases clipped from V and 0 bases from J, the junction kept 5 bases outside the gene matches. This CDR3 has 15 amino acids. The DNA for the CDR3 is TGCGCCAGCAGCTTCGGGGGGAGCACCTCCTACGAGCAGTACTTC. Its translation: CASSFGGSTSYEQYF. The full variable domain, rest sourced from reference TRBV5-1 and TRBJ2-7, is KAGVTQTPRYLIKTRGQQVTLSCSPISGHRSVSWYQQTPGQGLQFLFEYFSETQRNKGNFPGRFSGRQFSNSRSEMNVSTLELGDSALYLCASSFGGSTSYEQYFGPGTRLTVT.

This clone appeared once. This sequence joins TRBV5-1 and TRBJ2-7; 13 nucleotides match TRBD2. This CDR3 is 17 amino acids long. Germline V lookup: CDR1 SGHRS, CDR2 YFSETQ. V lost 2 bases, J lost 3 bases, and 8 bases stayed unmatched. The CDR3: CASSFPPGTSGIYEQYF. Here the CDR3 DNA reads TGCGCCAGCAGCTTCCCACCGGGGACTAGCGGGATCTACGAGCAGTACTTC.

The gene calls are TRBV19 and TRBJ2-7; tentatively, D is TRBD1 (6 bases). The V end was cut by 5 bases, the J end by 2 bases, with 16 bases between. CDR1 and CDR2 from the germline V gene are LNHDA and SQIVND (reference sequence). The CDR3 is 15 amino acids. This CDR3 reads CASSPLGQTTYEQYF. Written as DNA, the CDR3 is TGTGCCAGTAGTCCGCTCGGACAGACTACCTACGAGCAGTACTTC. Combining the CDR3 with reference TRBV19 and TRBJ2-7 gives the whole variable domain DGGITQSPKYLFRKEGQNVTLSCEQNLNHDAMYWYRQDPGQGLRLIYYSQIVNDFQKGDIAEGYSVSREKKESFPLTVTSAQKNPTAFYLCASSPLGQTTYEQYFGPGTRLTVT.

This chain connects TRBV12-5 to TRBJ2-1, with TRBD1 matching over 9 bases. The CDR3 extends over 15 amino acids. In germline, CDR1 is LGHNT, CDR2 FRNRAP. The V gene end was trimmed by 6 bases and the J gene end by 7 bases; junction bases not matched to a gene: 10. The CDR3 bases are TGTGCTAGTGGCCCCGGGACAGGGAGGGGGAATGAGCAGTTCTTC. Its translation: CASGPGTGRGNEQFF.

V and J are TRBV19 and TRBJ2-5, with TRBD2 matching 7 bases. The trim removed 1 base at V and 5 bases at J, leaving 16 bases unmatched. The CDR3 loop spans 18 amino acids. Per germline, CDR1 LNHDA and CDR2 SQIVND (reference sequence). The CDR3, as DNA: TGTGCCAGTAGTATAGCAATTGGGGCGGGAGCTCCAGAGGAGACCCAGTACTTC. This translates into CASSIAIGAGAPEETQYF.

This sequence joins TRBV7-9 and TRBJ2-3; TRBD2 agrees at 8 bases. The germline CDR1 and CDR2 sequences are SEHNR and FQNEAQ (reference sequence). V trimming: 5 bases; J trimming: 3 bases; junction bases outside the gene matches: 13. CDR3 size: 17 residues. CDR3 sequence (DNA): TGTGCCAGCAGCGGAACAAAACAGACTAGCGCAACAGATACGCAGTATTTT. Its protein product is CASSGTKQTSATDTQYF.

This chain links TRBV7-6 with TRBJ2-5; 8 nucleotides match TRBD1. The CDR3 has 14 residues. The trim removed 5 bases at V and 4 bases at J, leaving 6 bases unmatched. The germline V gene has CDR1 SGHVS and CDR2 FNYEAQ. CDR3 protein: CASSPDRVIETQYF. The CDR3 region has the DNA TGTGCCAGCAGCCCGGACAGGGTAATAGAGACCCAGTACTTC.

The rearrangement joins TRBV6-1 to TRBJ1-5; D unresolved. V was trimmed by 6 bases and J by 5 bases, leaving 5 bases between them. CDR1 is MNHNS and CDR2 is SASEGT in the germline V gene. CDR3 size: 11 residues. The CDR3 sequence: CASSTDQPQHF. Written as DNA, the CDR3 is TGTGCCAGCAGCACTGATCAGCCCCAGCATTTT.

This rearrangement joins TRBV5-1 to TRBJ2-7; 8 nucleotides align to TRBD1. Unmatched junction bases numbered 5, after V lost 4 bases and J lost 2 bases. This CDR3 contains 14 residues. Germline assignment: CDR1 SGHRS and CDR2 YFSETQ. The CDR3 coding sequence is TGCGCCAGCAGCCGGGACAGGAGGACCTACGAGCAGTACTTC. It is translated as CASSRDRRTYEQYF.

This chain connects TRBV28 to TRBJ2-7; no clear D. CDR3 size: 12 residues. The germline gives CDR1 MDHEN, CDR2 SYDVKM. V dropped 4 bases and J dropped 4 bases, with 8 bases sitting between them. The CDR3 is CASSSSFYEQYF. CDR3 bases: TGTGCCAGCAGTTCTAGTTTTTACGAGCAGTACTTC.

V and J are TRBV28 and TRBJ2-7, with D possibly being TRBD1 or TRBD2 (5 bases each). This CDR3 is 14 amino acids long. Germline V gene sequence: CDR1 MDHEN, CDR2 SYDVKM. Trimming removed 3 bases at V and 3 bases at J, with 12 bases between. Written as DNA, the CDR3 is TGTGCCAGCAGTTTTACCGGGGACGGCTACGAGCAGTACTTC. Translation gives CASSFTGDGYEQYF.

DNA for the CDR3: TGTGCCAGCAGTTTGGGACAGGGAATCGACGAGCAGTACTTC. It encodes CASSLGQGIDEQYF. V gene TRBV27 combines with J gene TRBJ2-5; 9 bases map to TRBD1. TRBJ2-7 matches the DNA end more closely, so the J call is doubtful. CDR1 is MNHEY and CDR2 is SMNVEV in the germline V gene (reference sequence). The CDR3 extends over 14 amino acids.

The V gene is TRBV28, the J gene TRBJ2-7; D is uncertain. The germline V gene encodes CDR1 MDHEN and CDR2 SYDVKM. This CDR3 comprises 11 residues. Trimming removed 5 bases from V and 6 bases from J, with 8 bases in between. CDR3: CASSTTREQYF. The CDR3 nucleotides are TGTGCCAGCAGTACGACTCGCGAGCAGTACTTC.

The V and J genes are TRBV19 and TRBJ2-3; 10 nucleotides line up with TRBD2. The CDR3 totals 15 residues. V trimming: 9 bases; J trimming: 8 bases; junction bases outside the gene matches: 14. Germline CDR1 LNHDA, CDR2 SQIVND (reference sequence). The CDR3 spells CASALAGDRVGTQYF. The CDR3 DNA sequence: TGTGCCAGCGCTCTAGCGGGGGACCGGGTGGGTACGCAGTATTTT.

The chain uses TRBV18 and TRBJ1-3, with TRBD1 matching over 8 bases. CDR1 is KGHSH and CDR2 is LQKENI in the germline V gene. The CDR3 spans 17 residues. J gave up 2 bases and V 0 bases, and 6 bases lay outside the gene matches. The CDR3 loop reads CASSPPRGQGPGNTIYF. For the CDR3, the DNA is TGTGCCAGCTCACCACCGAGAGGACAGGGCCCTGGAAACACCATATATTTT.